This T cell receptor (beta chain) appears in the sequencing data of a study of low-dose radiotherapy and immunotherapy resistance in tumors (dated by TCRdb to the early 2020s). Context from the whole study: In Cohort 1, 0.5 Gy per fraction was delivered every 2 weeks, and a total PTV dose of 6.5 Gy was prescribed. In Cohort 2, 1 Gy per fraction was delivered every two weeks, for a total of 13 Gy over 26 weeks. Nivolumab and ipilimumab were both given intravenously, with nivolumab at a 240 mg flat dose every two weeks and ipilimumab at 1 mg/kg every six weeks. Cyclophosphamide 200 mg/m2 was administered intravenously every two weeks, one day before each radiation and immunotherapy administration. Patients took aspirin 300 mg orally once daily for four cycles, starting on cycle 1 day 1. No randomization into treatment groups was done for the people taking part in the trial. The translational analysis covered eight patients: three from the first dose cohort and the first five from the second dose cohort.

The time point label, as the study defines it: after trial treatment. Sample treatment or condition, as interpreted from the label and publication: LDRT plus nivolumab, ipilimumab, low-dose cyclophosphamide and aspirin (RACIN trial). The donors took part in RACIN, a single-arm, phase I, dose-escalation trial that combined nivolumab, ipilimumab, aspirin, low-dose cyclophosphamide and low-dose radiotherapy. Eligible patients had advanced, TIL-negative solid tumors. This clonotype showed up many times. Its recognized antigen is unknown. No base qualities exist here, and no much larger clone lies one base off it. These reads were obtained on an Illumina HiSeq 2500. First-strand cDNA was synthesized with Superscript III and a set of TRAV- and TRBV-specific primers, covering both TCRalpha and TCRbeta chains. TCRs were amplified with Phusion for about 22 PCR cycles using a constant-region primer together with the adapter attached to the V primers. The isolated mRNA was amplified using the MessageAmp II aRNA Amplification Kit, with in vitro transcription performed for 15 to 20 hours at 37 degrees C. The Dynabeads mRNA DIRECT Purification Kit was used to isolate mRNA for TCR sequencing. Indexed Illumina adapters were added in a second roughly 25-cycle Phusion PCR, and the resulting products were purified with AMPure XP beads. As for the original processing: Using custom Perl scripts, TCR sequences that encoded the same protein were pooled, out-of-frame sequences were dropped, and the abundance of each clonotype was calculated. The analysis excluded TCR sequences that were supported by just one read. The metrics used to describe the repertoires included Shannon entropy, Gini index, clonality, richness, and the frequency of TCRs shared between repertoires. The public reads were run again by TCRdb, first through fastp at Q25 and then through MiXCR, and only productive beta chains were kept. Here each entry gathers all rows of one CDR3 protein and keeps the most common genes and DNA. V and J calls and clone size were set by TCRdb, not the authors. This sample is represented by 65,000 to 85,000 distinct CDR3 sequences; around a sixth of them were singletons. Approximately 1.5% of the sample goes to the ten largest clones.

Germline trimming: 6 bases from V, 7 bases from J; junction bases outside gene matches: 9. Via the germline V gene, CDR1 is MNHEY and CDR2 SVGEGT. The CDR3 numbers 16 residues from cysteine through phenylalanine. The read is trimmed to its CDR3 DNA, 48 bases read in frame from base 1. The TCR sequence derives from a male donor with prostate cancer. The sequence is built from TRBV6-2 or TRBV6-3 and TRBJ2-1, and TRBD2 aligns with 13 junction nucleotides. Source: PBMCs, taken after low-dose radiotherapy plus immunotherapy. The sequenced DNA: TGTGCCAGCAGAACGACTAGCGGGAGGATCGGGAATGAGCAGTTCTTC. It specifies CASRTTSGRIGNEQFF.